Each of the 8 T cell receptor beta chains below was sequenced from the same sample in a study of PD-L1 blockade in urothelial cancer. Time point denoted: peripheral blood 6 weeks after treatment start. Repertoires were generated with immunoSEQ multiplex PCR, while TCRdb's copy carries only in-frame clones and drops some. Among approximately 20,000 clones listed, about 90% were seen once. The sequenced sample was PBMCs, obtained around atezolizumab (anti-PD-L1) treatment. The receptors shown here come from a woman aged 60 to 75 with urothelial cancer.

This clone has a single count. V usage is TRBV29-1 and J usage is TRBJ2-3, with 9 bases fitting TRBD1. Germline V gene data show CDR1 as SQVTM and CDR2 as ANQGSEA. V trimming: 3 bases; J trimming: 8 bases; junction bases outside the gene matches: 3. The CDR3 has 12 amino acids. The CDR3 loop reads CSVDATGGTQYF. DNA for the CDR3: TGCAGCGTTGACGCGACAGGGGGTACGCAGTATTTT.

The chain employs TRBV10-2 and TRBJ2-3, with D hard to call. This CDR3 region has 13 residues. Trimming pared 3 bases from V and 4 bases from J, leaving 8 bases between. The germline gives CDR1 WSHSY, CDR2 SAAADI. The CDR3 DNA reads as TGCGCCAGCAGTGAACGGCGGTCAGATACGCAGTATTTT. Protein product: CASSERRSDTQYF.

The CDR3 region is CASSERQLYNEQFF. DNA for the CDR3: TGTGCCAGCTCCGAGAGACAGCTTTACAATGAGCAGTTCTTC. The chain employs TRBV7-9 and TRBJ2-1; TRBD1 might be the D (5 bases). Trimming shortened V by 8 bases and J by 4 bases, and 15 bases separated the two germline ends. Germline CDR1 SEHNR, CDR2 FQNEAQ (reference sequence). The CDR3 consists of 14 residues.

There are a few counts of this clone. The chain couples TRBV5-4 to TRBJ2-7; TRBD1 aligns across 7 bases. Trimming removed 4 bases from V and 1 base from J; junction bases left unmatched: 2. Germline loops: CDR1 SGHNT, CDR2 YYREEE (reference sequence). The CDR3 is made up of 13 amino acids. CDR3 in amino acids: CASSRGQSYEQYF. The CDR3 DNA reads TGTGCCAGCAGCCGGGGACAGTCCTACGAGCAGTACTTC.

The chain carries TRBV5-1 and TRBJ2-1; TRBD2 matches 8 bases. This CDR3 is 16 amino acids long. Trimming removed 0 bases from V and 1 base from J; junction bases left unmatched: 3. From germline, CDR1 is SGHRS and CDR2 YFSETQ. CDR3 DNA sequence: TGCGCCAGCAGCTTGGGGTCGGGAGGGTCCTACAATGAGCAGTTCTTC. It is translated as CASSLGSGGSYNEQFF.

The rearrangement links TRBV15 to TRBJ2-7; a possible D gene is TRBD2 (6 bases). Deletions cut 3 bases from V and 7 bases from J, with 13 bases between. In germline, CDR1 is LNHNV, CDR2 YYDKDF (reference sequence). The CDR3 consists of 13 residues. The CDR3 sequence is CATSSLVGREQYF. The CDR3, as DNA: TGTGCCACCAGCAGCCTCGTGGGGAGGGAGCAGTACTTC.

V is TRBV5-6 and J is TRBJ2-1; 10 bases agree with TRBD1. V trimming: 4 bases; J trimming: 6 bases; junction bases outside the gene matches: 10. The CDR3 is 16 residues long. Germline loops: CDR1 SGHDT, CDR2 YYEEEE. The CDR3 sequence is CASSHTGTGVGNEQFF. CDR3 sequence (DNA): TGTGCCAGCAGCCATACCGGGACAGGGGTTGGCAATGAGCAGTTCTTC.

This rearrangement joins TRBV5-1 to TRBJ2-7; maybe TRBD1 (5 bases). The CDR3 has 14 amino acids. The V gene lost 2 bases and the J gene lost 4 bases, with 13 bases spanning the gap. Germline V gene lookup returns CDR1 SGHRS and CDR2 YFSETQ. CDR3 sequence: CASSFNSPGYEQYF. CDR3 DNA: TGCGCCAGCAGCTTCAACAGTCCAGGGTACGAGCAGTACTTC.